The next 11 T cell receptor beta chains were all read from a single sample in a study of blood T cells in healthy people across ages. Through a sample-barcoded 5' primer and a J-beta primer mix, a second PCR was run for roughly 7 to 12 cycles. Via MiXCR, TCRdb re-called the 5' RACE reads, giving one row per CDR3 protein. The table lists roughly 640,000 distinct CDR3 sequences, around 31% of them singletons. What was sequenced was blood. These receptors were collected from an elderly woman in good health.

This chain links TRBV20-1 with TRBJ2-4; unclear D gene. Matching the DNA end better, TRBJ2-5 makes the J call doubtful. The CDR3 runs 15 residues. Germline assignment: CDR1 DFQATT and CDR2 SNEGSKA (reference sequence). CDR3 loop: CSARDDTRAGETQYF. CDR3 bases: TGCAGTGCTAGAGATGACACCCGGGCAGGAGAGACCCAGTACTTC.

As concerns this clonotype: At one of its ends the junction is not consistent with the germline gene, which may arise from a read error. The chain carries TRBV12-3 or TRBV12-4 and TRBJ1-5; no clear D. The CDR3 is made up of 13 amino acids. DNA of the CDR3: TGTGCCTGCAGTTTGTCAAGCAATCAGCCCCAGCATTTT. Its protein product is CACSLSSNQPQHF.

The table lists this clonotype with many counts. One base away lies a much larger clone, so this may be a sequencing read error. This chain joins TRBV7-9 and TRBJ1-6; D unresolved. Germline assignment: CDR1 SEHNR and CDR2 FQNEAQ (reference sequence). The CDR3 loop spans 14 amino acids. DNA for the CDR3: TGTGCCAGCAGCTTAGAACAATATAATTCACCCCCCCACTTT. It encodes CASSLEQYNSPPHF.

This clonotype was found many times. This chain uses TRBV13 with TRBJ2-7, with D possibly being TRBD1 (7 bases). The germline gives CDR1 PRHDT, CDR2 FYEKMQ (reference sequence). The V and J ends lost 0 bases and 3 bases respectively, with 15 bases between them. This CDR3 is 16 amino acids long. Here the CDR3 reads CASSLGRGALVYEQYF. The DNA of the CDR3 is TGTGCCAGCAGCTTAGGCAGGGGGGCCCTTGTCTACGAGCAGTACTTC. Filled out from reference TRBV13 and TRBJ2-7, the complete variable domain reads AAGVIQSPRHLIKEKRETATLKCYPIPRHDTVYWYQQGPGQDPQFLISFYEKMQSDKGSIPDRFSAQQFSDYHSELNMSSLELGDSALYFCASSLGRGALVYEQYFGPGTRLTVT.

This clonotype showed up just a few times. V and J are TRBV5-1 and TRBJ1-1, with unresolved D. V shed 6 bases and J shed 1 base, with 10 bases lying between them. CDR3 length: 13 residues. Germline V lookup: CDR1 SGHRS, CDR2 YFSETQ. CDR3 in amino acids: CASTIKGNTEAFF. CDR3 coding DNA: TGCGCCAGCACCATTAAGGGGAACACTGAAGCTTTCTTT.

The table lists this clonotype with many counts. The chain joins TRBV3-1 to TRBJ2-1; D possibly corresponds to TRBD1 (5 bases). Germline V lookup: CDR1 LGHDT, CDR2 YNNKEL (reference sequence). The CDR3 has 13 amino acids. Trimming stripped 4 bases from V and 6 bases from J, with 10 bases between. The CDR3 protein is CASSPMGPNEQFF. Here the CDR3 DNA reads TGTGCCAGCAGCCCGATGGGGCCCAATGAGCAGTTCTTC.

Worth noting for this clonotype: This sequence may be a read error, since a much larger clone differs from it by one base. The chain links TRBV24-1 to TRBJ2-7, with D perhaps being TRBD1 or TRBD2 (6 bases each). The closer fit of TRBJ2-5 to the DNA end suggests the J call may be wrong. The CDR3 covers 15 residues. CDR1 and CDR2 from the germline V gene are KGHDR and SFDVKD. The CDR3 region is CATSRWGALKETQYF. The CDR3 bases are TGTGCCACCAGTAGGTGGGGGGCCCTGAAAGAGACCCAGTACTTC.

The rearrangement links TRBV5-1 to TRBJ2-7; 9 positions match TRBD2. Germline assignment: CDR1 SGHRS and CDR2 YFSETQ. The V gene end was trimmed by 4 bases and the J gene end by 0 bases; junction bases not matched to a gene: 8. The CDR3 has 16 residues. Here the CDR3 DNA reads TGCGCCAGCAGCGTCCAAGCGGGGGGCCTCTCCTACGAGCAGTACTTC. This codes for CASSVQAGGLSYEQYF.

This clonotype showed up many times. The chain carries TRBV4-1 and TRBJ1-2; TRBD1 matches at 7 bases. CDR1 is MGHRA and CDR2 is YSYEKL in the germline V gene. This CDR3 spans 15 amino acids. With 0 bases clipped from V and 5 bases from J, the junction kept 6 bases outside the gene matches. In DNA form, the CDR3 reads TGCGCCAGCAGCCAAGATTCGCAGGGGGTGTATGGCTACACCTTC. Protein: CASSQDSQGVYGYTF.

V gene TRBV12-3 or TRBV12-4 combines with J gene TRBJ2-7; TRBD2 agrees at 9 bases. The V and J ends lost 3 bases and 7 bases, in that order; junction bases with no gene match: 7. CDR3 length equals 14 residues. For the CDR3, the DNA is TGTGCCAGCAGTTTCATCGGCGGGAGGGTTGAGCAGTACTTC. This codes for CASSFIGGRVEQYF.

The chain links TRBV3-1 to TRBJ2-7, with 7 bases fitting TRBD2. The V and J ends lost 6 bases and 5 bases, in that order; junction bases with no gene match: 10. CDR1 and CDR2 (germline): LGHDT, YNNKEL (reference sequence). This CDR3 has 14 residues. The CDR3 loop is CASSRSAGENEQYF. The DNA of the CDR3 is TGTGCCAGCAGTCGTTCGGCGGGGGAAAACGAGCAGTACTTC.